A single sample gave rise to the 14 T cell receptor beta chains below, sequenced in a study of cytomegalovirus exposure and HLA in healthy donors. Vbeta (60) and Jbeta (13) primers were used in the PCR. The protocol was immunoSEQ multiplex PCR, while the TCRdb copy is restricted to in-frame clones and leaves out a portion. The table records over 100,000 clones, 81% of them present only once. Input material: PBMCs. The receptors were sampled from a woman aged 25 to 39 in good health and CMV-seronegative.

A remark on this clone: In the same sample, other DNA sequences code for this CDR3. The V and J genes are TRBV2 and TRBJ1-5; 9 nucleotides line up with TRBD1. This CDR3 contains 18 residues. Germline V CDR1 and CDR2: SNHLY, FYNNEI. After removal of 2 bases from V and 0 bases from J, the junction contained 8 bases not matched to a gene. The CDR3 sequence: CASSERTGALYSNQPQHF. The CDR3 DNA is TGTGCCAGCAGTGAAAGGACAGGGGCTCTATATAGCAATCAGCCCCAGCATTTT.

J is TRBJ1-1 and V is TRBV18; 11 bases line up with TRBD1. Looked up from germline, CDR1 is KGHSH and CDR2 is LQKENI. After removal of 3 bases from V and 4 bases from J, the junction contained 13 bases not matched to a gene. This CDR3 spans 18 amino acids. DNA for the CDR3: TGTGCCAGCTCACCCCTCGGACAGGGGGCGATGGTGGTCACTGAAGCTTTCTTT. Amino acid sequence: CASSPLGQGAMVVTEAFF. The full variable domain, in which reference TRBV18 and TRBJ1-1 provide the parts outside the CDR3, is NAGVMQNPRHLVRRRGQEARLRCSPMKGHSHVYWYRQLPEEGLKFMVYLQKENIIDESGMPKERFSAEFPKEGPSILRIQQVVRGDSAAYFCASSPLGQGAMVVTEAFFGQGTRLTVV.

The chain combines TRBV28 with TRBJ1-2; 10 bases align to TRBD1. CDR3 length equals 15 residues. The trim removed 2 bases at V and 4 bases at J, leaving 4 bases unmatched. The V gene's germline CDR1 is MDHEN and CDR2 SYDVKM. The CDR3 DNA follows: TGTGCCAGCAGTTTACGGGACAGGGGAGCCTATGGCTACACCTTC. Protein product: CASSLRDRGAYGYTF.

The table lists this clone with a few counts. The rearrangement links TRBV27 to TRBJ2-5; possible D gene TRBD2, 5 bases. The CDR3 loop spans 17 amino acids. Germline CDR1 reads MNHEY; CDR2 reads SMNVEV (reference sequence). The ends were cut back, 0 bases at V and 5 bases at J, with 19 bases in the middle. The CDR3: CASSLSRPGRRGETQYF. The CDR3 coding sequence is TGTGCCAGCAGTTTATCTAGACCGGGTAGGAGAGGGGAGACCCAGTACTTC.

This clone showed up just a few times. The rearrangement uses TRBV10-3 and TRBJ2-1, with D possibly matching TRBD1 (5 bases). The CDR3 runs to 17 residues. V shed 4 bases and J shed 0 bases, with 16 bases lying between them. Germline V gene lookup returns CDR1 ENHRY and CDR2 SYGVKD. The CDR3 is CAISGMRQSSSYNEQFF. In DNA, the CDR3 is TGTGCCATCAGTGGGATGCGACAGTCTAGCTCCTACAATGAGCAGTTCTTC.

The gene calls are TRBV5-1 and TRBJ2-2, with D perhaps matching TRBD1 (6 bases). Trimming removed 4 bases from V and 3 bases from J, with 13 bases in between. Germline V gene sequence: CDR1 SGHRS, CDR2 YFSETQ. This CDR3 has 15 amino acids. The CDR3 here is CASSLQGRDTGELFF. CDR3 in DNA: TGCGCCAGCAGCCTACAGGGCAGGGACACCGGGGAGCTGTTTTTT.

The chain has TRBV19 and TRBJ1-1; D call uncertain. The CDR3 spans 13 residues. The V end was cut by 4 bases, the J end by 4 bases, with 10 bases between. Germline-derived CDR1 and CDR2 are LNHDA and SQIVND (reference sequence). Here the CDR3 reads CASSSQISTEAFF. CDR3 sequence (DNA): TGTGCCAGTAGTAGCCAAATTAGCACTGAAGCTTTCTTT.

The chain combines TRBV5-1 with TRBJ2-5, with 7 bases aligning to TRBD1. Matching the DNA end better, TRBJ2-7 makes the J call doubtful. The CDR3 spans 14 residues. CDR1 and CDR2 (germline): SGHRS, YFSETQ. Written as DNA, the CDR3 is TGCGCCAGCACCCCTGGGACAGAGGGGTACGAGCAGTACTTC. This codes for CASTPGTEGYEQYF.

This clone was picked up one time. The J gene is TRBJ2-5, the V gene TRBV5-1; no clear D gene. Germline V lookup: CDR1 SGHRS, CDR2 YFSETQ. With 3 bases removed from V and 2 bases from J, the gap between germline ends came to 5 bases. CDR3 length: 12 amino acids. The CDR3 nucleotides are TGCGCCAGCAGCTCGGAGCAAGAGACCCAGTACTTC. Translation: CASSSEQETQYF.

The sample holds one count of this clone. The genes are TRBV4-3 and TRBJ2-5; a weak D match, TRBD1 (6 bases). The tail of the sequence fits TRBJ2-7 better, so the J call may be wrong. CDR3 length: 14 amino acids. Germline CDR1 reads LGHNA; CDR2 reads YSLEER. CDR3 coding DNA: TGCGCCAGCAGCCAAGATCGAGGGGGTTACGAGCAGTACTTC. This sequence encodes CASSQDRGGYEQYF.

The chain couples TRBV11-2 to TRBJ2-5; a possible D gene is TRBD2 (5 bases). Germline V gene lookup returns CDR1 SGHAT and CDR2 FQNNGV. V was shortened by 2 bases and J by 1 base, with 20 bases between the two germline ends. This CDR3 comprises 18 residues. The CDR3 DNA follows: TGTGCCAGCAGCTTAATACTGACGGGGTGGAGATTCCAAGAGACCCAGTACTTC. Translating it yields CASSLILTGWRFQETQYF.

J is TRBJ1-2 and V is TRBV28, with D tentatively TRBD1 (6 bases). V was shortened by 6 bases and J by 2 bases, with 16 bases between the two germline ends. The CDR3 covers 15 residues. CDR1 is MDHEN, CDR2 SYDVKM, per germline. CDR3 loop: CASSRRGGRNYGYTF. The CDR3 nucleotides are TGTGCCAGCAGCCGGCGGGGGGGCCGGAACTATGGCTACACCTTC.

V and J are TRBV5-4 and TRBJ1-1, with 7 nucleotides matching TRBD1. The trim removed 6 bases at V and 8 bases at J, leaving 7 bases unmatched. This CDR3 spans 12 amino acids. In germline, CDR1 is SGHNT, CDR2 YYREEE (reference sequence). The CDR3 sequence: CASTEGAAEAFF. CDR3 DNA sequence: TGTGCCAGCACCGAGGGGGCGGCAGAAGCTTTCTTT.

This clone occurred once. This chain uses TRBV30 with TRBJ2-4; the match to TRBD2 covers 8 bases. J lost 0 bases, V lost 5 bases, and 15 bases had no gene match. Germline V gene data show CDR1 as GTSNPN and CDR2 as SVGIG (reference sequence). The CDR3 length is 18 residues. CDR3 DNA sequence: TGTGCCTGGGGGCGGACTAGCTCTTCGTCCGTAGCCAAAAACATTCAGTACTTC. Amino acid sequence: CAWGRTSSSSVAKNIQYF.